These 14 T cell receptor beta chains were all obtained from the same sample, sequenced in a study of T cell responses to AZD1222 COVID-19 vaccine. Only in-frame clones appear in the TCRdb table, and some are missing; sequencing was by immunoSEQ multiplex PCR. This sample has 35,000 to 50,000 clones, with approximately 89% found just once. The starting material was peripheral blood, obtained 28 days after the second AZD1222 dose. The receptor set was obtained from an adult who received the AZD1222 COVID-19 vaccine.

This chain joins TRBV7-2 and TRBJ2-7; TRBD1 or TRBD2 may be the D gene (5 bases each). The length of the CDR3 is 15 residues. Trimming removed 2 bases at V and 1 base at J, with 12 bases between. Germline V lookup: CDR1 SGHTA, CDR2 FQGNSA. Written as DNA, the CDR3 is TGTGCCAGCAGCTTAAACTTCGGGGCTTCCTACGAGCAGTACTTC. It specifies CASSLNFGASYEQYF. The full variable domain, rest sourced from reference TRBV7-2 and TRBJ2-7, is GAGVSQSPSNKVTEKGKDVELRCDPISGHTALYWYRQSLGQGLEFLIYFQGNSAPDKSGLPSDRFSAERTGGSVSTLTIQRTQQEDSAVYLCASSLNFGASYEQYFGPGTRLTVT.

The chain links TRBV27 to TRBJ1-1; D is undetermined. V lost 5 bases to trimming and J lost 5 bases, with 21 bases between them. There are 16 residues in the CDR3. The V gene's germline CDR1 is MNHEY and CDR2 SMNVEV (reference sequence). The CDR3 loop is CASSPTLRTLGTEAFF. Written as DNA, the CDR3 is TGTGCCAGCAGTCCGACTCTACGTACCTTAGGGACTGAAGCTTTCTTT.

The chain has TRBV2 and TRBJ1-5; D is possibly TRBD1 (5 bases). This CDR3 is 17 amino acids long. CDR1 is SNHLY, CDR2 FYNNEI, per germline. Trimming removed 5 bases at V and 0 bases at J, with 17 bases between. As DNA, the CDR3 is TGTGCCAGCAGTCGACTGCAGACAGAGAATAGCAATCAGCCCCAGCATTTT. It specifies CASSRLQTENSNQPQHF.

The chain carries TRBV6-6 and TRBJ2-7, with 8 bases fitting TRBD1. CDR3 length: 14 amino acids. Germline V gene sequence: CDR1 MNHNY, CDR2 SVGAGI (reference sequence). V was clipped by 6 bases and J by 6 bases; unmatched bases: 10. CDR3 loop: CASRLGQDYREQYF. The CDR3 DNA follows: TGTGCCAGCAGATTGGGACAGGACTACCGCGAGCAGTACTTC.

This rearrangement joins TRBV11-3 to TRBJ1-1, with D maybe TRBD1 (5 bases). Germline V gene data show CDR1 as SGHNT and CDR2 as YENEEA. The CDR3 has 12 amino acids. The V gene lost 1 base and the J gene lost 8 bases, with 8 bases spanning the gap. The CDR3 protein is CASSLGAGEAFF. CDR3 nucleotide sequence: TGTGCCAGCAGCTTAGGGGCAGGGGAAGCTTTCTTT.

V gene TRBV18 combines with J gene TRBJ2-7; 7 nucleotides line up with TRBD2. Trimming cost V 6 bases and J 4 bases; bases outside gene matches: 3. This CDR3 contains 12 residues. In germline, CDR1 is KGHSH, CDR2 LQKENI. The CDR3, as DNA: TGTGCCAGCTCCGGACTAGGGTACGAGCAGTACTTC. As protein: CASSGLGYEQYF.

The CDR3 DNA follows: TGTGCCAGTAGTATAGTCAGGAACTACGAGCAGTACTTC. Translation: CASSIVRNYEQYF. This chain joins TRBV19 and TRBJ2-7; D remains ambiguous. This CDR3 comprises 13 residues. The V gene's germline CDR1 is LNHDA and CDR2 SQIVND (reference sequence). V gave up 1 base and J gave up 3 bases, with 7 bases separating them.

V usage is TRBV12-5 and J usage is TRBJ1-2; D may be TRBD1 (6 bases). Germline V CDR1 and CDR2: LGHNT, FRNRAP. With 4 bases removed from V and 5 bases from J, the gap between germline ends came to 17 bases. The CDR3 is made up of 15 amino acids. DNA of the CDR3: TGTGCTAGTGGTTATGACAGGTGGAAAGGATATGGCTACACCTTC. Translation: CASGYDRWKGYGYTF.

CDR3 coding DNA: TGTGCCAGCAGGCCCCCCCTGTTATATGGCTACACCTTC. The encoded protein is CASRPPLLYGYTF. The chain joins TRBV12-3 or TRBV12-4 to TRBJ1-2; the D is unclear. Trimming removed 6 bases at V and 5 bases at J, with 13 bases between. The CDR3 covers 13 residues.

This sequence joins TRBV6-1 and TRBJ2-5; TRBD2 is a possible D gene (7 bases). Trimming took 6 bases from V and 5 from J, leaving 19 bases between them. The CDR3 covers 15 residues. Germline loops: CDR1 MNHNS, CDR2 SASEGT. The CDR3 DNA is TGTGCCAGCAGCGAATCCGGGGGGCAGGCGGAGACCCAGTACTTC. As protein: CASSESGGQAETQYF.

The V gene is TRBV6-5, the J gene TRBJ2-5; D might be TRBD2 (5 bases). The germline gives CDR1 MNHEY, CDR2 SVGAGI. V lost 5 bases to trimming and J lost 4 bases, with 11 bases between them. The CDR3 is 13 residues long. The CDR3 loop is CASSPAVVETQYF. CDR3 nucleotide sequence: TGTGCCAGCAGTCCAGCGGTTGTAGAGACCCAGTACTTC.

This clone has a handful of counts. The CDR3 sequence is CASRTGGEQYF. In DNA form, the CDR3 reads TGTGCCAGCAGGACAGGGGGCGAGCAGTACTTC. V is TRBV27 and J is TRBJ2-7; 9 nucleotides line up with TRBD1. The CDR3 contains 11 residues. The trim removed 6 bases at V and 6 bases at J, leaving 0 bases unmatched. CDR1 and CDR2 from the germline V gene are MNHEY and SMNVEV (reference sequence).

The CDR3 loop is CASSMGGRAGTGNQPQHF. The CDR3 DNA is TGTGCCAGTAGTATGGGGGGCAGGGCAGGGACGGGCAATCAGCCCCAGCATTTT. The chain employs TRBV19 and TRBJ1-5; possible D gene TRBD1, 6 bases. V was trimmed by 3 bases and J by 2 bases, leaving 20 bases between them. The CDR3 runs to 18 residues. Germline CDR1 reads LNHDA; CDR2 reads SQIVND (reference sequence).

The CDR3 loop reads CASSYSKLAGSYEQYF. Written as DNA, the CDR3 is TGTGCCAGCAGTTACTCGAAACTAGCGGGTTCCTACGAGCAGTACTTC. V and J are TRBV6-5 and TRBJ2-7; 9 bases match TRBD2. V shed 0 bases, J shed 1 base, and the junction held 4 bases outside the gene matches. The germline V gene encodes CDR1 MNHEY and CDR2 SVGAGI. There are 16 residues in the CDR3.